This T cell receptor (beta chain) was profiled in a study of cytomegalovirus exposure and HLA in healthy donors (dated by TCRdb to 2016 to 2017). In the study overall: In an earlier analysis of roughly 590 of the donors, approximately 300 Gb of sequence data and roughly 100 million unique TCR beta sequences from approximately 180 million T cells were reported. In addition to the first cohort of 666 subjects, a separate validation cohort of under 150 different subjects was used. Of the approximately 400 genotyped donors, around 81% fell in the genetic ancestry cluster associated with self-reported Caucasian donors. Both class I and class II loci were covered by HLA typing, at four-digit resolution. An earlier analysis of fewer than 700 of the donors applied high-throughput TCR beta sequencing to assess whether each TCR beta V gene segment acted as functional or pseudogenic. The T cell repertoires of 550 to 850 subjects were profiled by immunosequencing and related to cytomegalovirus serostatus. In a later genetic analysis, genome-wide SNP genotypes for about 65% of the roughly 670 donors were used, and that subset was treated as a discovery cohort. Roughly 300 gigabases of sequencing data and 80 million or so unique TCR sequences were included in an early release covering several hundred HLA-typed donors. In a later analysis, previously published TCR beta repertoires from fewer than 750 donors were re-analyzed and high-resolution HLA genotyping was added so that TCR occurrence patterns could be studied. Donor age, sex, ethnicity and CMV serostatus were compiled alongside the repertoire data. Among some 400 genotyped donors of the cohort, an average of about 240,000 unique TCR beta nucleotide sequences was sequenced per donor, of which roughly 17% were non-productive. Four to six DR-DQ haplotypes were handled as single units for association and clustering because linkage in the cohort was strong. The number of typed donors differed by locus: about 620-640 for A, B, C, DRB1 and DQB1; 522 for DQA1; 600 to 610 for DPA1; and around 490 for DPB1. Rather than using new phenotypic data, the later analysis identified candidate immune exposures from TCR beta sequences and from how often those sequences occurred across donors. To predict cytomegalovirus infection status, the study combined high-throughput TCR immunosequencing, statistical association of individual TCRs with disease status, and machine learning. The study aimed to test whether signatures of past pathogen exposure could be identified by cataloging public T cell receptors. Every repertoire in the discovery cohort had been generated on one and the same sequencing platform. Overall study results and their limits: According to the authors, the approach could potentially be generalized to other disease states and immunological phenotypes. Because counts were too low, seventeen rarely observed V segments, including chromosome 9 orphons, were excluded from the earlier analysis of under 650 of the donors. When HLA alleles, especially DR and DQ, strongly co-occurred, TCR associations were difficult to assign to individual alleles. A further reported finding was that TCR beta sequences accurately predicted the HLA-A and HLA-B alleles for most subjects in the first cohort. The study gave a list of roughly 150 TCR beta chains associated with cytomegalovirus. The classifier was reported to diagnose cytomegalovirus status with high specificity and sensitivity in both the original and validation cohorts. Roughly uniform sequencing depth across donors was assumed in presence/absence analyses, although this assumption may not hold. This cohort had only TCR beta chains sequenced, and the lack of alpha or paired-chain data limited which features could be detected. The 87-base-pair reads could not distinguish some IMGT-functional V segments, including TRBV6-2 and TRBV6-3, so those segments were excluded. In a later analysis, about 17,000 TCR beta sequences were associated with specific HLA alleles at a false discovery rate of 0.05. The sequencing pipeline was judged likely to have produced a cluster of highly shared sequence variants as a technical artifact. Correlated functional status among segregating V segments might be attributable to linkage disequilibrium, but an unknown experimental factor could not be ruled out. According to a later genetic analysis, donors in an Asian-associated ancestry cluster had fewer N-insertions in productive TCRs than the roughly 700-donor mean. An association between a missense DCLRE1C variant and V-gene and J-gene trimming of TCR beta chains was found in a later genetic analysis and replicated in an independent cohort. In vitro tests confirmed that a few of the cytomegalovirus-associated TCR beta chains recognize cytomegalovirus antigens. Most TCR sequences were observed very rarely across donors, whereas some public TCRs were present in many individuals. Compared with equally common non-associated chains, HLA-associated TCR beta chains in a later analysis were more clonally expanded and had lower generation probabilities. In a later analysis, the rate of TCR association differed among HLA loci, with DRB1 alleles having the most associated TCRs and HLA-C alleles having the fewest. Because HLA typing was unavailable for some donors at each locus, only the typed subset was used in association tests. In an earlier analysis of approximately 590 of the donors, most TCR beta V segments appeared in productive rearrangements about 87% or about 30% of the time, broadly matching IMGT annotations. Several of the top co-occurrence clusters appeared to be linked to parvovirus B19, influenza, CMV and Epstein-Barr virus, according to a later analysis. For the cohort, immune exposure information was limited to CMV serostatus. Most CMV-associated TCR beta chains appeared to be HLA-restricted in a later analysis, and the HLA associations seemed to be driven largely by CMV exposure.

In regard to this clone: No antigen is known for it. Per-base qualities were not stored, and no clone one base away is much larger.

Library creation used the immunoSEQ multiplex PCR assay. For the multiplex PCR, a mixture combining 60 forward primers for TCR Vbeta segments and 13 reverse primers for TCR Jbeta segments was used. A multiplex PCR assay on genomic DNA amplified the CDR3 region of rearranged TCR beta genes. On the Illumina HiSeq System, the amplified TCR beta libraries were sequenced as 87-base-pair reads. Processing in the source paper ran as follows. A later analysis counted some 80 million unique TCR beta chains across the 600 to 850 repertoires, and around 9.9 million of these chains were shared by at least two donors. Raw reads were error-corrected and collapsed into unique sequences by a nearest-neighbor algorithm in which closely related sequences were merged to remove PCR and sequencing errors. V, D and J gene segments were assigned by aligning CDR3 sequences to IMGT reference sequences. For a sequence to be retained, a match of at least six nucleotides to both a V gene segment and a J gene segment was required. A rearrangement counted as productive if the CDR3 had no stop codons and remained in frame with V and J, and every other rearrangement counted as non-productive. Following IMGT convention, CDR3 was defined as the stretch from the second conserved V-encoded cysteine up to the conserved J-encoded phenylalanine. The earlier analysis of some 580 of the donors excluded any sequence lacking an unambiguous match to a single V gene segment. In an earlier analysis of approximately 500 of the donors, a V segment was called functional when productive rearrangements were above 56.7%, and segregating when the standard deviation between donors exceeded 5%. To diagnose cytomegalovirus status from the catalog of TCR beta chain sequences, a statistical classification framework was built. A later analysis assigned V and J genes by comparing TCR nucleotide sequences with IMGT/GENE-DB human TR gene sequences. Using the TCRdist pipeline, a later analysis assigned CDR3 sequences along with most-parsimonious VDJ recombination scenarios. In a later analysis, every TCR beta chain was defined by the combination of its CDR3 amino acid sequence and its V-gene family, and reads without a unique V-gene family were dropped. As a way to deal with suspected cross-contamination and a sequencing artifact, a later analysis dropped over 550 nucleotide sequences that were highly shared and had low generation probability. In a later analysis, a clonal expansion index for each public chain was calculated from normalized within-repertoire ranks of inferred template counts. Generation probabilities in a later analysis came from a VDJ recombination model fitted to out-of-frame rearrangements, and those results were checked against IGoR. In a later analysis, TCR-TCR, TCR-HLA and TCR-CMV co-occurrence was scored with hypergeometric tests, and a repertoire-size bias correction was applied to TCR pairs. To estimate false discovery rates, a later analysis permuted the HLA or CMV assignments 20 times. In a later analysis, co-occurring TCRs were grouped using DBSCAN, with TCRdist sequence similarity added in when clustering inside HLA-allele-positive subsets. Repertoires with fewer than 30,000 or more than 120,000 public chains were left out of co-occurrence clustering, as were about 5 repertoires with anomalous nucleotide sharing. The source is immuneACCESS, and TCRdb retained only in-frame sequences with V and J called. Part of the clones is not carried over; for the studies checked, unresolved V genes explain less than half of this, and the remainder is unexplained. The V and J calls and clone size come from that table; D and trimming were worked out from the DNA. This sample gives around 120,000 clones in total; less than 85% of them show up just once. The ten most abundant clones make up around 16% of the sample.

The cohort comprised 710 or so healthy bone marrow donors. All cohort members were sampled while nominally healthy, although unrecorded immune exposures were likely present. The donor tested CMV seropositive and was one of the 289 seropositive cohort members. A peripheral blood sample was provided by each donor, and peripheral blood mononuclear cells were used for TCR beta sequencing. Genomic DNA extraction from the blood cell samples was performed with the Qiagen DNeasy Blood Extraction Kit. Reading the germline V gene gives CDR1 MGHDK and CDR2 SYGVNS. The junction carries 7 bases between V and J, which are trimmed by 2 bases and 0 bases respectively. The CDR3 spans 14 residues, from the cysteine through the phenylalanine. Only the CDR3 region is kept as DNA, spanning 42 bases read in frame from base 1.

The rearrangement joined TRBV25-1 to TRBJ1-2; there is no confident call for the D gene. Sequenced: PBMCs. The source of this sequence is a man aged 45-65 years in good health and CMV-seropositive. This receptor carries the CDR3 CASSERVANYGYTF. The nucleotides are TGTGCCAGCAGTGAACGAGTAGCTAACTATGGCTACACCTTC.